Below are 26 T cell receptor beta chains sequenced from a single sample in a study of shared clonotypes between healthy human individuals (dated by TCRdb to between 2020 and 2021). CD8 naive samples were obtained by positive selection for CCR7 among CD45RO-negative cells, yielding a CD45RA+CCR7+ population from which TemRA cells were excluded. Library preparation was by the immunoSEQ multiplex PCR assay. This immuneACCESS table, as held by TCRdb, lists in-frame sequences with V and J called but not all clones. Of the missing ones, under half trace to an unresolved V gene in checked studies; the others have no known cause. A total of roughly 2.1 million clones appear in this sample, about 93% of them only once. Of the sample, under 2% falls within the top ten clones. Sequenced material: naive CD8+ T cells from PBMCs. The sample's cell subset or site label, in plain terms: CD45RA+CCR7+. The receptors come from a man between 18 and 35 years old in good health. Some clones in this sample may be carry-over from other donors' samples.

This clone was counted once. The chain links TRBV19 to TRBJ1-5; the D gene is possibly TRBD1 (5 bases). Germline V gene sequence: CDR1 LNHDA, CDR2 SQIVND (reference sequence). The length of the CDR3 is 16 residues. V was pared by 3 bases and J by 0 bases, with 12 bases between. The CDR3 region has the DNA TGTGCCAGTAGTATGGGGCAGGACAATAGCAATCAGCCCCAGCATTTT. This sequence encodes CASSMGQDNSNQPQHF.

The V gene is TRBV28, the J gene TRBJ1-1; TRBD1 matches 8 bases. The J segment lost 4 bases and the V segment lost 9 bases, leaving 10 bases of the junction unmatched. Per germline, CDR1 MDHEN and CDR2 SYDVKM. This CDR3 is built from 14 residues. CDR3 protein: CASFLQGETTEAFF. DNA of the CDR3: TGTGCCAGTTTCCTACAGGGGGAAACCACTGAAGCTTTCTTT.

The chain employs TRBV27 and TRBJ2-6; no definite D call. The length of the CDR3 is 15 residues. Germline assignment: CDR1 MNHEY and CDR2 SMNVEV (reference sequence). V dropped 6 bases and J dropped 1 base, with 10 bases sitting between them. The CDR3 nucleotides read TGTGCCAGCAGCGCCGGTGTTTCTGGGGCCAACGTCCTGACTTTC. It codes for CASSAGVSGANVLTF.

Notes on this clone: This CDR3 is also generated by other DNA sequences in the sample. The V call is TRBV27, the J call TRBJ2-7; D remains unclear. Germline CDR1 MNHEY, CDR2 SMNVEV (reference sequence). This CDR3 spans 13 amino acids. V was clipped by 2 bases and J by 3 bases, with 8 bases between them. The CDR3 DNA reads TGTGCCAGCAGTTTAACAGAGAGCTACGAGCAGTACTTC. Amino acids: CASSLTESYEQYF.

The rearrangement links TRBV18 to TRBJ2-5, with D perhaps matching TRBD1 or TRBD2 (5 bases each). V lost 1 base and J lost 1, with 10 bases in between. CDR1 is KGHSH and CDR2 is LQKENI in the germline V gene. The CDR3 is 15 amino acids. The CDR3 reads CASSPLRDRQETQYF. CDR3 coding DNA: TGTGCCAGCTCACCACTCCGGGACCGCCAAGAGACCCAGTACTTC.

This chain joins TRBV7-2 and TRBJ2-1; 7 nucleotides align to TRBD1. V trimming: 1 base; J trimming: 3 bases; junction bases outside the gene matches: 9. The CDR3 contains 17 residues. Germline CDR1 and CDR2: SGHTA and FQGNSA. This chain's CDR3 is CASSLGRGGQNYNEQFF. CDR3 nucleotide sequence: TGTGCCAGCAGCTTAGGCCGAGGGGGACAGAACTACAATGAGCAGTTCTTC.

J is TRBJ1-1 and V is TRBV4-3; D not certain. V was pared by 0 bases and J by 0 bases, with 8 bases between. The CDR3 extends over 15 amino acids. The V gene's germline CDR1 is LGHNA and CDR2 YSLEER. The CDR3 DNA follows: TGCGCCAGCAGCCAAGATCGGGTTGTGAACACTGAAGCTTTCTTT. It specifies CASSQDRVVNTEAFF.

This chain joins TRBV28 and TRBJ1-5; D unresolved. V lost 6 bases to trimming and J lost 7 bases, with 13 bases between them. In germline, CDR1 is MDHEN, CDR2 SYDVKM. This CDR3 is 13 amino acids long. CDR3 region: CASRVDTRQPQHF. The CDR3 nucleotides are TGTGCCAGCAGAGTCGACACCCGGCAGCCCCAGCATTTT. The full variable domain, with the rest looked up from reference TRBV28 and TRBJ1-5, is DVKVTQSSRYLVKRTGEKVFLECVQDMDHENMFWYRQDPGLGLRLIYFSYDVKMKEKGDIPEGYSVSREKKERFSLILESASTNQTSMYLCASRVDTRQPQHFGDGTRLSIL.

The V gene is TRBV4-2, the J gene TRBJ2-7, with 7 nucleotides matching TRBD1. The CDR3 runs to 16 residues. Per the germline V gene, CDR1 is LGHNA and CDR2 is YNFKEQ. V shed 4 bases, J shed 3 bases, and the junction held 12 bases outside the gene matches. CDR3 in DNA: TGTGCCAGCAGCCCGAAGAGGCTCCGGGACAGCTACGAGCAGTACTTC. Translating it yields CASSPKRLRDSYEQYF.

The count of this clone is one. The chain employs TRBV4-1 and TRBJ1-2; the D gene is possibly TRBD1 (5 bases). This CDR3 is 17 amino acids long. Germline CDR1 MGHRA, CDR2 YSYEKL. Trimming removed 0 bases at V and 5 bases at J, with 19 bases between. The CDR3 reads CASSQDGREEVIYGYTF. The CDR3 DNA is TGCGCCAGCAGCCAAGATGGCAGGGAAGAAGTGATTTATGGCTACACCTTC.

CDR3 in amino acids: CASSPLAGLAKNIQYF. The CDR3 nucleotides read TGTGCCAGCAGTCCCCTAGCGGGGCTAGCCAAAAACATTCAGTACTTC. This chain uses TRBV27 with TRBJ2-4; TRBD2 matches at 9 bases. The length of the CDR3 is 16 residues. CDR1 and CDR2 (germline): MNHEY, SMNVEV (reference sequence). V shed 5 bases, J shed 0 bases, and the junction held 5 bases outside the gene matches.

This clone was recorded only once. This chain links TRBV23-1 with TRBJ2-2; a weak D match, TRBD1 (6 bases). TRBV23-1 is an ORF, with its function uncertain. This CDR3 comprises 17 residues. Trimming removed 0 bases from V and 2 bases from J, with 13 bases in between. The CDR3 sequence: CASSQSLAGVNTGELFF. The CDR3 DNA reads TGCGCCAGCAGTCAATCCCTGGCAGGGGTAAACACCGGGGAGCTGTTTTTT.

The chain joins TRBV5-6 to TRBJ2-2; D unresolved. V was cut by 0 bases and J by 1 base, with 10 bases left in between. The CDR3 spans 16 residues. CDR1 and CDR2 (germline): SGHDT, YYEEEE. This CDR3 is CASSLGVNMNTGELFF. As DNA, the CDR3 is TGTGCCAGCAGCTTGGGTGTCAACATGAACACCGGGGAGCTGTTTTTT.

The chain has TRBV29-1 and TRBJ1-2; D is perhaps TRBD1 (6 bases). The CDR3 runs to 16 residues. Germline V gives CDR1 SQVTM, CDR2 ANQGSEA. Between the trimmed V and J ends, which lost 5 bases and 3 bases, there was a span of 22 bases. CDR3 coding DNA: TGCAGCGTTTATGGGGGGGACGCGACAGGTTACTATGGCTACACCTTC. Translation gives CSVYGGDATGYYGYTF.

On this clone itself: The sample has other DNA sequences that encode this CDR3 too. The rearrangement joins TRBV4-1 to TRBJ2-7; TRBD2 agrees at 9 bases. V was clipped by 4 bases and J by 2 bases; unmatched bases: 6. CDR3 size: 15 residues. Germline V gene data show CDR1 as MGHRA and CDR2 as YSYEKL. The CDR3 loop reads CASSLRLAETYEQYF. CDR3 DNA sequence: TGCGCCAGCAGCCTCCGACTAGCGGAAACCTACGAGCAGTACTTC.

CDR3 sequence reads: CASPHPWYEQYF. In DNA form, the CDR3 reads TGCGCCAGCCCCCACCCTTGGTACGAGCAGTACTTC. The chain carries TRBV23-1 and TRBJ2-7; D is undetermined. TRBV23-1 is recorded as an ORF, its role being uncertain. The CDR3 totals 12 residues. V was shortened by 8 bases and J by 4 bases, with 12 bases between the two germline ends.

The chain is built from TRBV7-6 and TRBJ2-1, with 9 bases aligning to TRBD2. The V gene end was trimmed by 2 bases and the J gene end by 2 bases; junction bases not matched to a gene: 4. The CDR3 spans 16 residues. Germline lookup yields CDR1 SGHVS and CDR2 FNYEAQ. The CDR3 loop reads CASSLIVAGAYNEQFF. As DNA, the CDR3 is TGTGCCAGCAGCTTAATAGTAGCGGGAGCCTACAATGAGCAGTTCTTC.

V usage is TRBV5-1 and J usage is TRBJ2-7; D ambiguous. V lost 0 bases, J lost 6 bases, and 19 bases lay in between. From germline, CDR1 is SGHRS and CDR2 YFSETQ. The CDR3 totals 16 residues. Here the CDR3 reads CASSLGGYGVLVEQYF. CDR3 DNA sequence: TGCGCCAGCAGCTTGGGTGGGTATGGGGTCTTGGTCGAGCAGTACTTC.

The CDR3 DNA sequence: TGTGCCAGCAGTTACAATGGGGGTGAGGACGAGCAGTACTTC. This codes for CASSYNGGEDEQYF. The rearrangement joins TRBV6-5 to TRBJ2-7; D possibly uses TRBD1 or TRBD2 (5 bases each). The CDR3 has 14 residues. Germline CDR1 and CDR2: MNHEY and SVGAGI. Trimming removed 2 bases at V and 5 bases at J, with 13 bases between.

CDR3 DNA sequence: TGTGCCAGCAGATCCAGGGTTGACACTGAAGCTTTCTTT. Translating gives CASRSRVDTEAFF. This chain links TRBV27 with TRBJ1-1; a possible D gene is TRBD1 (5 bases). The germline V gene has CDR1 MNHEY and CDR2 SMNVEV (reference sequence). This CDR3 has 13 amino acids. Between the trimmed V and J ends, which lost 6 bases and 3 bases, there was a span of 11 bases.

The rearrangement uses TRBV9 and TRBJ2-3; no reliable D call. Deletions cut 0 bases from V and 0 bases from J, with 14 bases between. The CDR3 consists of 17 residues. Looked up from germline, CDR1 is SGDLS and CDR2 is YYNGEE. The CDR3 is CASSVEPVSASTDTQYF. The CDR3 region has the DNA TGTGCCAGCAGCGTAGAACCGGTCTCCGCTAGCACAGATACGCAGTATTTT.

Notes on this clone: The same CDR3 can be traced to other DNA sequences in this sample. The gene calls are TRBV10-3 and TRBJ2-5, with a tentative D call TRBD2 (6 bases). Germline lookup yields CDR1 ENHRY and CDR2 SYGVKD. The CDR3 contains 14 residues. V was trimmed by 0 bases and J by 2 bases, leaving 7 bases between them. The CDR3 DNA is TGTGCCATCAGTGAGTCGGGGGGTCAAGAGACCCAGTACTTC. Its protein product is CAISESGGQETQYF.

CDR3: CASSEDWEPQHF. The DNA for the CDR3 is TGTGCCAGCAGTGAAGATTGGGAGCCCCAGCATTTT. V is TRBV2 and J is TRBJ1-5; D unresolved. This CDR3 comprises 12 residues. Germline-derived CDR1 and CDR2 are SNHLY and FYNNEI. Trimming left V 1 base short and J 8 bases short, with 6 bases between.

This rearrangement joins TRBV27 to TRBJ2-7; D gene unclear. The CDR3 spans 15 residues. CDR1 and CDR2 from the germline V gene are MNHEY and SMNVEV (reference sequence). Deletions cut 4 bases from V and 0 bases from J, with 13 bases between. The DNA for the CDR3 is TGTGCCAGCAGTTCCCGGACGGTAAGCTCCTACGAGCAGTACTTC. It codes for CASSSRTVSSYEQYF.

J is TRBJ2-1 and V is TRBV7-9, with 15 bases identical to TRBD2. Germline V gene sequence: CDR1 SEHNR, CDR2 FQNEAQ (reference sequence). This CDR3 is 17 amino acids long. Germline trimming cut 10 bases from V and 3 bases from J; bases unmatched to any gene: 10. CDR3 DNA sequence: TGTGCCATAAGTATTGGGACTAGCGGGAGGATCTACAATGAGCAGTTCTTC. It yields the protein CAISIGTSGRIYNEQFF.

This chain links TRBV6-4 with TRBJ2-1, with 7 bases that match TRBD2. The V gene's germline CDR1 is MRHNA and CDR2 SNTAGT. CDR3 length equals 16 residues. V trimming: 2 bases; J trimming: 6 bases; junction bases outside the gene matches: 10. CDR3 sequence reads: CASSDRWRESGNEQFF. CDR3 nucleotides: TGTGCCAGCAGTGACCGGTGGCGGGAGAGTGGCAATGAGCAGTTCTTC.